The T cell receptor beta chain under discussion was sequenced for a study of blood T cells in healthy people across ages. At the level of the study: Every two T cells gave about one barcoded beta molecule via template switching. Study outcomes and limitations: Diversity was estimated from one million T cells, and these estimates were considered underestimates. Both higher diversity and more naive CD4+ cells marked long-lived donors when set against aged donors.

A remark on this clonotype: The antigen remains undetermined.

Next came a second PCR, run for about 6 to 12 cycles, which used a sample-barcoded 5' primer along with a J-beta primer mix. Every cDNA was tagged by a template-switch adaptor with 12 random nucleotides. Each CDR3 protein gets one entry after TCRdb re-called the 5' RACE reads with MiXCR. The data contain 950,000 to 1,200,000 distinct CDR3 sequences, more than 30% of them seen just once; the ten biggest clones take up roughly 13%. The germline gives CDR1 MNHEY, CDR2 SVGAGI. There are 14 residues in the CDR3. The germline V and J ends were trimmed by 5 bases and 4 bases, with 14 bases remaining between them.

The sequence came from a man between 18 and 29 years old in good health. V is TRBV6-5 and J is TRBJ1-2; D uncertain. The sequencing sample was made of blood. CDR3 in amino acids: CASSDYEGFYGYTF. DNA of the CDR3: TGTGCCAGCAGTGACTATGAGGGCTTCTATGGCTACACCTTC.